This T cell receptor beta chain was sequenced in a study of T cell changes during pregnancy in multiple sclerosis. In germline, CDR1 is MNHEY, CDR2 SMNVEV (reference sequence). The CDR3 covers 14 residues. V lost 4 bases and J lost 3, with 13 bases in between. Profiled with immunoSEQ multiplex PCR; TCRdb holds only in-frame clones, not every one. In the table there are fewer than 55,000 clones, about 90% of which are singletons. The receptor was isolated from a female donor in good health, enrolled as a control in a pregnancy study. This chain joins TRBV27 and TRBJ2-7, with D possibly TRBD1 on 5 matching bases. The sequenced sample was peripheral blood, obtained in the second trimester of pregnancy. The CDR3 coding sequence is TGTGCCAGCAGTTCTAATGCAGGGTTCTACGAGCAGTACTTC. Translation: CASSSNAGFYEQYF.